The 31 T cell receptor beta chains reported below all come from one sample, sequenced in a study of blood T cell repertoires in COVID-19. Measured with immunoSEQ multiplex PCR; TCRdb has only the in-frame clones, and not every one. This table holds more than 50,000 clones, 65% to 90% found once. Specimen: peripheral blood. Receptors originate from a human donor in a cohort sampled during active COVID-19.

The gene calls are TRBV6-5 and TRBJ1-2; no reliable D call. Per germline, CDR1 MNHEY and CDR2 SVGAGI. The CDR3 covers 12 residues. V dropped 7 bases and J dropped 7 bases, with 13 bases sitting between them. The CDR3 here is CASIPGSFGYTF. In DNA, the CDR3 is TGTGCCAGCATACCCGGGAGTTTTGGCTACACCTTC.

The chain employs TRBV4-2 and TRBJ1-2, with 8 bases matching TRBD1. Germline V gene sequence: CDR1 LGHNA, CDR2 YNFKEQ. Losses at the gene ends were 2 bases for V and 7 bases for J; bases not matched to a gene: 9. The CDR3 contains 15 residues. Here the CDR3 reads CASSQLTGAPPGYTF. CDR3 coding DNA: TGTGCCAGCAGCCAACTGACAGGGGCCCCACCTGGCTACACCTTC.

This rearrangement joins TRBV7-2 to TRBJ2-1; weak D call: TRBD2 (7 bases). The CDR3 loop spans 18 amino acids. V was clipped by 1 base and J by 0 bases, with 16 bases between them. Germline V gives CDR1 SGHTA, CDR2 FQGNSA. The CDR3 nucleotides are TGTGCCAGCAGCTTAGGGGGGAGGGGGGGGAACTCCTACAATGAGCAGTTCTTC. Encoded protein: CASSLGGRGGNSYNEQFF.

CDR3 DNA sequence: TGTGCCAGCAGCCGGACAGGGCGTCTGGACACCATATATTTT. It specifies CASSRTGRLDTIYF. The gene calls are TRBV5-5 and TRBJ1-3; 8 bases match TRBD1. The V gene's germline CDR1 is SGHKS and CDR2 YYEKEE (reference sequence). The V and J ends lost 4 bases and 8 bases, in that order; junction bases with no gene match: 8. The CDR3 extends over 14 amino acids.

V usage is TRBV6-2 or TRBV6-3 and J usage is TRBJ1-5, with D unresolved. This CDR3 contains 17 residues. The germline CDR1 and CDR2 sequences are MNHEY and SVGEGT. Deletions cut 0 bases from V and 2 bases from J, with 14 bases between. CDR3 sequence reads: CASSYSISREGNQPQHF. The CDR3 DNA is TGTGCCAGCAGTTACTCGATATCCCGGGAGGGCAATCAGCCCCAGCATTTT.

The chain recombines TRBV5-8 with TRBJ2-1, with 9 bases fitting TRBD2. The CDR3 has 15 residues. Germline assignment: CDR1 SGHTS and CDR2 YDEGEE. Trimming cost V 4 bases and J 5 bases; bases outside gene matches: 7. The CDR3 bases are TGTGCCAGCAGCCTGCTAGCGGGGCAGGACAATGAGCAGTTCTTC. Amino acid sequence: CASSLLAGQDNEQFF. Drawing the rest from reference TRBV5-8 and TRBJ2-1, the complete variable domain is EAGVTQSPTHLIKTRGQQATLRCSPISGHTSVYWYQQALGLGLQFLLWYDEGEERNRGNFPPRFSGRQFPNYSSELNVNALELEDSALYLCASSLLAGQDNEQFFGPGTRLTVL.

The V and J genes are TRBV9 and TRBJ2-6, with D tentatively TRBD2 (6 bases). Germline lookup yields CDR1 SGDLS and CDR2 YYNGEE. The CDR3 covers 16 residues. V dropped 2 bases and J dropped 0 bases, with 9 bases sitting between them. The CDR3 DNA reads TGTGCCAGCAGCGTGGGACTGATCTCTGGGGCCAACGTCCTGACTTTC. Translated, it gives CASSVGLISGANVLTF.

The chain links TRBV25-1 to TRBJ1-2; possibly TRBD1 for D (5 bases). The V end was cut by 1 base, the J end by 5 bases, with 11 bases between. The CDR3 loop spans 14 amino acids. CDR1 MGHDK and CDR2 SYGVNS come from the germline V gene. The CDR3 spells CASSEFTGGYGYTF. As DNA, the CDR3 is TGTGCCAGCAGTGAATTTACCGGGGGTTATGGCTACACCTTC.

Only one count was recorded for this clone. The chain uses TRBV30 and TRBJ1-5; 7 bases match TRBD1. Germline V gene sequence: CDR1 GTSNPN, CDR2 SVGIG (reference sequence). V lost 2 bases, J lost 3 bases, and 4 bases stayed unmatched. This CDR3 contains 14 residues. CDR3 residues: CAWSRDSPNQPQHF. The CDR3 DNA reads as TGTGCCTGGAGTCGGGACAGCCCCAATCAGCCCCAGCATTTT. The variable domain in full, with the rest retrieved from reference TRBV30 and TRBJ1-5, is SQTIHQWPATLVQPVGSPLSLECTVEGTSNPNLYWYRQAAGRGLQLLFYSVGIGQISSEVPQNLSASRPQDRQFILSSKKLLLSDSGFYLCAWSRDSPNQPQHFGDGTRLSIL.

The rearrangement joins TRBV19 to TRBJ2-5, with 8 bases identical to TRBD2. This CDR3 is 14 amino acids long. The germline gives CDR1 LNHDA, CDR2 SQIVND (reference sequence). Unmatched junction bases numbered 10, after V lost 7 bases and J lost 6 bases. CDR3 in amino acids: CASKSGGGFQTQYF. In DNA form, the CDR3 reads TGTGCCAGTAAAAGCGGGGGTGGATTCCAGACCCAGTACTTC.

This clone was counted between two and nine times. The V call is TRBV19, the J call TRBJ1-3, with TRBD1 matching 8 bases. CDR1 is LNHDA and CDR2 is SQIVND in the germline V gene (reference sequence). Trimming removed 7 bases from V and 5 bases from J; junction bases left unmatched: 10. The CDR3 spans 15 residues. CDR3 region: CASTPRTGSRNTIYF. The CDR3, as DNA: TGTGCCAGTACTCCTAGGACAGGGAGCCGAAACACCATATATTTT.

The J gene is TRBJ1-1, the V gene TRBV3-1 (or the pseudogene TRBV3-2), with D unclear. The germline V gene encodes CDR1 LGHDT and CDR2 YNNKEL (reference sequence). The CDR3 totals 15 residues. Trimming pared 0 bases from V and 1 base from J, leaving 9 bases between. CDR3 amino acids: CASSQDPQWNTEAFF. CDR3 DNA: TGTGCCAGCAGCCAAGATCCGCAGTGGAACACTGAAGCTTTCTTT.

The rearrangement uses TRBV9 and TRBJ2-1; 13 nucleotides agree with TRBD2. V shed 3 bases and J 8 bases; nucleotides not matched to a gene: 5. CDR1 is SGDLS and CDR2 is YYNGEE in the germline V gene. The CDR3 runs to 15 residues. The CDR3 sequence: CASSGRLAGGYEQFF. The CDR3 nucleotides are TGTGCCAGCAGCGGAAGACTAGCGGGGGGCTATGAGCAGTTCTTC.

The chain joins TRBV7-8 to TRBJ2-2; 12 bases line up with TRBD2. Per the germline V gene, CDR1 is SGHVS and CDR2 is FQNEAQ. The V and J ends lost 5 bases and 8 bases, in that order; junction bases with no gene match: 12. This CDR3 is built from 17 residues. The DNA for the CDR3 is TGTGCCAGCAGCCCAAAATCAGGGACTAGCGGGTCAGGGGAGCTGTTTTTT. It codes for CASSPKSGTSGSGELFF.

The rearrangement uses TRBV7-2 and TRBJ2-7; 10 bases align to TRBD2. Looked up from germline, CDR1 is SGHTA and CDR2 is FQGNSA. The length of the CDR3 is 13 residues. The ends lost 5 bases at V and 3 bases at J; junction bases unmatched: 1. CDR3 sequence reads: CASSASGGYEQYF. The CDR3, as DNA: TGTGCCAGCAGCGCTAGCGGGGGCTACGAGCAGTACTTC.

The CDR3 loop is CASSSSGSYNEQFF. The CDR3 DNA sequence: TGTGCCAGCAGCTCAAGCGGGTCCTACAATGAGCAGTTCTTC. The V and J genes are TRBV7-3 and TRBJ2-1; maybe TRBD2 (6 bases). V lost 4 bases to trimming and J lost 1 base, with 8 bases between them. Looked up from germline, CDR1 is SGHTA and CDR2 is FQGTGA. This CDR3 has 14 residues.

The chain joins TRBV7-3 to TRBJ2-3, with D possibly matching TRBD1 (5 bases). In germline, CDR1 is SGHTA, CDR2 FQGTGA. The CDR3 length is 15 residues. Between the trimmed V and J ends, which lost 2 bases and 0 bases, there was a span of 9 bases. As DNA, the CDR3 is TGTGCCAGCAGCTTACAGGGATCTAGCACAGATACGCAGTATTTT. This sequence encodes CASSLQGSSTDTQYF.

This clone showed up just a few times. The V and J genes are TRBV13 and TRBJ2-7; possible D gene TRBD2, 6 bases. The CDR3 has 15 residues. In germline, CDR1 is PRHDT, CDR2 FYEKMQ (reference sequence). V was pared by 6 bases and J by 3 bases, with 18 bases between. CDR3 in amino acids: CASRFPPQGLYEQYF. CDR3 nucleotide sequence: TGTGCCAGCAGGTTTCCCCCCCAGGGACTCTACGAGCAGTACTTC.

J is TRBJ2-7 and V is TRBV24-1; 9 nucleotides align to TRBD1. Per the germline V gene, CDR1 is KGHDR and CDR2 is SFDVKD. V lost 5 bases to trimming and J lost 0 bases; unmatched junction nucleotides: 4. This CDR3 contains 15 residues. CDR3 amino acids: CATSAGTGSSYEQYF. Written as DNA, the CDR3 is TGTGCCACCAGTGCTGGGACAGGGAGCTCCTACGAGCAGTACTTC.

The chain links TRBV9 to TRBJ1-6, with 7 bases aligning to TRBD1. V was pared by 2 bases and J by 5 bases, with 7 bases of the junction left unmatched. The germline V gene encodes CDR1 SGDLS and CDR2 YYNGEE. The CDR3 contains 16 residues. The DNA of the CDR3 is TGTGCCAGCAGCGTTCAGGACAGGCGAAATAATTCACCCCTCCACTTT. It yields the protein CASSVQDRRNNSPLHF.

V usage is TRBV12-3 or TRBV12-4 and J usage is TRBJ2-2, with D maybe TRBD1 (6 bases). Trimming cost V 8 bases and J 4 bases, with 11 bases left between them. This CDR3 region has 13 residues. CDR3 loop: CASGMTGTGELFF. The CDR3 nucleotides read TGTGCCAGCGGAATGACAGGCACCGGGGAGCTGTTTTTT.

The chain uses TRBV11-2 and TRBJ2-2; tentatively, D is TRBD2 (5 bases). Germline CDR1 SGHAT, CDR2 FQNNGV. The CDR3 extends over 14 amino acids. Trimming removed 1 base from V and 6 bases from J, with 9 bases in between. The CDR3 here is CASSLARGAGELFF. DNA of the CDR3: TGTGCCAGCAGCTTAGCTCGGGGAGCCGGGGAGCTGTTTTTT.

This clone was detected only once. The chain recombines TRBV7-9 with TRBJ2-7, with TRBD1 identical over 7 bases. This CDR3 has 16 residues. CDR1 and CDR2 (germline): SEHNR, FQNEAQ (reference sequence). V dropped 1 base and J dropped 0; count of bases not matched to a gene: 6. The CDR3, as DNA: TGTGCCAGCAGCTTAGTACAGACAGGGAGCTCCTACGAGCAGTACTTC. It yields the protein CASSLVQTGSSYEQYF.

The chain joins TRBV7-2 to TRBJ2-5; D is uncertain. The germline V gene encodes CDR1 SGHTA and CDR2 FQGNSA. This CDR3 has 15 residues. The V gene lost 1 base and the J gene lost 0 bases, with 9 bases spanning the gap. CDR3 sequence (DNA): TGTGCCAGCAGCTTAGAGAGGTTTTACCAAGAGACCCAGTACTTC. Translated, it gives CASSLERFYQETQYF.

The rearrangement uses TRBV27 and TRBJ1-5; weak D call: TRBD1 (6 bases). Trimming cost V 3 bases and J 1 base, with 25 bases left between them. The CDR3 has 20 residues. Germline lookup yields CDR1 MNHEY and CDR2 SMNVEV (reference sequence). The DNA for the CDR3 is TGTGCCAGCAGTTTCAGGGGTTGGTCCCATATAATCGGGAGCAATCAGCCCCAGCATTTT. This gives the protein CASSFRGWSHIIGSNQPQHF.

The chain links TRBV7-3 to TRBJ1-1; D is undetermined. The CDR3 spans 15 residues. Germline V gives CDR1 SGHTA, CDR2 FQGTGA. The V and J ends lost 5 bases and 8 bases respectively, with 21 bases between them. CDR3 amino acids: CASSNADGGSIEAFF. The DNA for the CDR3 is TGTGCCAGCAGCAACGCCGACGGTGGGAGCATCGAAGCTTTCTTT.

The rearrangement joins TRBV4-3 to TRBJ2-1, with 10 bases aligning to TRBD1. V was pared by 1 base and J by 8 bases, with 8 bases of the junction left unmatched. Germline CDR1 is LGHNA and CDR2 is YSLEER. The CDR3 runs to 16 residues. CDR3 nucleotides: TGCGCCAGCAGCCAAGTCGGGACAGGGGCCAGGGATGAGCAGTTCTTC. Translating gives CASSQVGTGARDEQFF.

CDR3 in DNA: TGTGCCAGCAGCCCAGGACCGGGGATGACAGATACGCAGTATTTT. Protein: CASSPGPGMTDTQYF. The chain links TRBV7-2 to TRBJ2-3, with a weak D call TRBD2 (5 bases). Germline assignment: CDR1 SGHTA and CDR2 FQGNSA. CDR3 size: 15 residues. V lost 5 bases to trimming and J lost 3 bases, with 15 bases between them.

The chain's CDR3 is CASSADLLAGGRTGELFF. The CDR3 DNA follows: TGTGCCAGCAGCGCAGACCTATTGGCGGGGGGACGCACCGGGGAGCTGTTTTTT. The chain uses TRBV9 and TRBJ2-2, with 8 bases that match TRBD2. CDR1 and CDR2 (germline): SGDLS, YYNGEE. This CDR3 is built from 18 residues. V was pared by 3 bases and J by 4 bases, with 14 bases of the junction left unmatched.

This clone was seen more than once but under ten times. This chain joins TRBV19 and TRBJ2-5; a possible D gene is TRBD1 (6 bases). CDR3 length equals 12 residues. Looked up from germline, CDR1 is LNHDA and CDR2 is SQIVND (reference sequence). With 6 bases removed from V and 5 bases from J, the gap between germline ends came to 10 bases. Here the CDR3 reads CASRNRAETQYF. For the CDR3, the DNA is TGTGCCAGTAGGAACAGGGCTGAGACCCAGTACTTC. The full variable domain, its missing parts supplied by reference TRBV19 and TRBJ2-5, is DGGITQSPKYLFRKEGQNVTLSCEQNLNHDAMYWYRQDPGQGLRLIYYSQIVNDFQKGDIAEGYSVSREKKESFPLTVTSAQKNPTAFYLCASRNRAETQYFGPGTRLLVL.

The rearrangement uses TRBV9 and TRBJ2-3, with TRBD2 as a possible D gene (5 bases). V was shortened by 0 bases and J by 2 bases, with 13 bases between the two germline ends. Germline CDR1 reads SGDLS; CDR2 reads YYNGEE. This CDR3 region has 16 residues. The chain's CDR3 is CASSVVGEGFTDTQYF. DNA of the CDR3: TGTGCCAGCAGCGTAGTAGGAGAGGGCTTCACAGATACGCAGTATTTT. The entire variable domain, with the rest obtained from reference TRBV9 and TRBJ2-3, is as follows: DSGVTQTPKHLITATGQRVTLRCSPRSGDLSVYWYQQSLDQGLQFLIQYYNGEERAKGNILERFSAQQFPDLHSELNLSSLELGDSALYFCASSVVGEGFTDTQYFGPGTRLTVL.